This T cell receptor (beta chain) was recorded in a study of neoadjuvant anti-PD-1 for oral cavity cancer. Some clones are missing from TCRdb's copy, which holds only in-frame ones; the method was immunoSEQ multiplex PCR. In the table there are under 9,500 clones, around 63% of which are singletons. Germline trimming cut 4 bases from V and 0 bases from J; bases unmatched to any gene: 8. The length of the CDR3 is 17 residues. Germline CDR1 and CDR2: MDHEN and SYDVKM. The chain couples TRBV28 to TRBJ1-5; TRBD1 matches 8 bases. This sample comprised tumor tissue, obtained before nivolumab (anti-PD-1) treatment. This clonotype was sampled from a person aged 35-79 years with oral cavity squamous cell carcinoma. CDR3 residues: CASSYYRGYYSNQPQHF. The CDR3 nucleotides are TGTGCCAGCAGTTATTACAGGGGGTATTATAGCAATCAGCCCCAGCATTTT. The variable domain in full, with the rest retrieved from reference TRBV28 and TRBJ1-5, is DVKVTQSSRYLVKRTGEKVFLECVQDMDHENMFWYRQDPGLGLRLIYFSYDVKMKEKGDIPEGYSVSREKKERFSLILESASTNQTSMYLCASSYYRGYYSNQPQHFGDGTRLSIL.